This T cell receptor (beta chain) was captured in a study of beta chain features in type 1 diabetes. Study findings and constraints: VDJ junctions from type 1 diabetes patients carried fewer insertions and larger deletions. The study notes PCR might favor shorter templates equally in patients and controls. Overrepresentation of cells with high TCR expression could result from cDNA sequencing. Type 1 diabetes patients showed a moderate but significant shortening of TCRB CDR3s in all four CD4+ subsets.

Expressed TCRB transcripts were sequenced because the entire RNA isolate underwent reverse transcription. Sequencing was performed with immunoSEQ multiplex PCR; in TCRdb, only in-frame clones are kept and a portion is missing. The table shows about 160,000 clones, with about 9.3% occurring only once. Unmatched junction bases numbered 3, after V lost 3 bases and J lost 2 bases. CDR3 length equals 15 residues. The V gene's germline CDR1 is KGHSH and CDR2 LQKENI. Comment on this clone: Its matching antigen is unknown.

Researchers reported sorting CD4+ naive, central memory, regulatory and stem cell-like memory cells via CD45RO/CCR7/CD25/CD127/CD95/CD27. The sequence was collected from a man aged 25-45 years with type 1 diabetes. Sequencing used central memory CD4+ T cells from blood. The gene calls are TRBV18 and TRBJ2-7; 11 bases are a match to TRBD2. CDR3: CASSPGLAETYEQYF. In DNA form, the CDR3 reads TGTGCCAGCTCACCGGGACTAGCGGAGACCTACGAGCAGTACTTC.